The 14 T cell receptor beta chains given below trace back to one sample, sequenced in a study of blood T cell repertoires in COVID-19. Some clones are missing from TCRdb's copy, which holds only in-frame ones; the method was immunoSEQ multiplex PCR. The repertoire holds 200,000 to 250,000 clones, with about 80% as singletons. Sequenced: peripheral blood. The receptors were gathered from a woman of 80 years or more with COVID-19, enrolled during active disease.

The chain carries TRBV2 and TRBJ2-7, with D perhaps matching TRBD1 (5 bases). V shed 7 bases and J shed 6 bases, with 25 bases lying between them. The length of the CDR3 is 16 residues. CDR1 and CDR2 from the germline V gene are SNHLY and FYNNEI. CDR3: CASMMEEWGHEVEQYF. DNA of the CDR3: TGTGCCAGCATGATGGAAGAATGGGGCCATGAGGTCGAGCAGTACTTC.

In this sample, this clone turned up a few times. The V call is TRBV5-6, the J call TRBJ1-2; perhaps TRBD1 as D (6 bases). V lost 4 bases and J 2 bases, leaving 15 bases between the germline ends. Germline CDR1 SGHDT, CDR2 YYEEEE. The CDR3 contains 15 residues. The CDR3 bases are TGTGCCAGCAGCCACTGGTCGGGGGGCAACTATGGCTACACCTTC. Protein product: CASSHWSGGNYGYTF.

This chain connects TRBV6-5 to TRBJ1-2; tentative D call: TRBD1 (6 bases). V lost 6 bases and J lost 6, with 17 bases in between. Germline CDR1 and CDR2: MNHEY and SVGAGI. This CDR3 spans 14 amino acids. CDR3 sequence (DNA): TGTGCCAGCAGCCAACAGGGACTACGGCATGGCTACACCTTC. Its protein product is CASSQQGLRHGYTF.

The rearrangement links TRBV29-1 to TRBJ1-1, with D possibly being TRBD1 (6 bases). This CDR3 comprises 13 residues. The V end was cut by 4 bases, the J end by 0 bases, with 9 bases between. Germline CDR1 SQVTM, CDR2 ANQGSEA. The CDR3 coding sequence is TGCAGCGTTGCAGGGGACGTGAACACTGAAGCTTTCTTT. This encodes CSVAGDVNTEAFF.

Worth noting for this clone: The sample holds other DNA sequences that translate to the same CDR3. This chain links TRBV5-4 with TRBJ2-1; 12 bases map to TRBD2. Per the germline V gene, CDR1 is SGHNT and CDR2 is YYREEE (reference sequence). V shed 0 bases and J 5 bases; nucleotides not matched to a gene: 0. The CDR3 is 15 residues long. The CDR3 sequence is CASSLGLAGDNEQFF. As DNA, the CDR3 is TGTGCCAGCAGCTTGGGACTAGCGGGAGACAATGAGCAGTTCTTC.

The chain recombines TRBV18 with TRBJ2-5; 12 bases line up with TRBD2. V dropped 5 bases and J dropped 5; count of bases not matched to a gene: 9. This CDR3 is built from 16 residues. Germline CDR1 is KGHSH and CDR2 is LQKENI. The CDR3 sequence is CASSRGLAGSGETQYF. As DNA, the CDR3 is TGTGCCAGCTCAAGAGGACTAGCGGGATCTGGTGAGACCCAGTACTTC.

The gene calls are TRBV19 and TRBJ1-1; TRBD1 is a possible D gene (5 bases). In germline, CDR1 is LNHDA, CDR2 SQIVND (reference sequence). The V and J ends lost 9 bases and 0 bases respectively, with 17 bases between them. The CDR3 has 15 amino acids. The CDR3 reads CASVEGRGMNTEAFF. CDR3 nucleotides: TGTGCCAGCGTTGAGGGGAGGGGAATGAACACTGAAGCTTTCTTT.

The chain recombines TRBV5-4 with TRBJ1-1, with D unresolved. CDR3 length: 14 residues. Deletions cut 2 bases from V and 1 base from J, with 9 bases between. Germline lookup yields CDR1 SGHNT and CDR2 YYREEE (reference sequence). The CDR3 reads CASSFVSPNTEAFF. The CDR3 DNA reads TGTGCCAGCAGCTTTGTGAGCCCGAACACTGAAGCTTTCTTT.

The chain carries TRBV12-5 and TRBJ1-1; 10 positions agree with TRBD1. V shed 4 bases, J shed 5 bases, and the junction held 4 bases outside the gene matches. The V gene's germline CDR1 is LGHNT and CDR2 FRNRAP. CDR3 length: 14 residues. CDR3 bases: TGTGCTAGTGGTTCGGACAGGGGGAGAACTGAAGCTTTCTTT. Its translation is CASGSDRGRTEAFF.

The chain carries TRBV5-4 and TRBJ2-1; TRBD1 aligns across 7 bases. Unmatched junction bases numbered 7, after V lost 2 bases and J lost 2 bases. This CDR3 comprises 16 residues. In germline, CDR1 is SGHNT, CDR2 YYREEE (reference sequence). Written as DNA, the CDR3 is TGTGCCAGCAGCTTTGATGTGACAGGGACCTACAATGAGCAGTTCTTC. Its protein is CASSFDVTGTYNEQFF.

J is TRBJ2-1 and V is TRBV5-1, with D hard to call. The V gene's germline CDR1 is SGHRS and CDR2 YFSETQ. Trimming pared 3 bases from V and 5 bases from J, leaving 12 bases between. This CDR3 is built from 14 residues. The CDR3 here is CASSSAMTHNEQFF. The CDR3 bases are TGCGCCAGCAGCTCCGCTATGACTCACAATGAGCAGTTCTTC.

In DNA, the CDR3 is TGCACCAGCAGCCAAGGTGGGTCAGGGGAAATGAACACTGAAGCTTTCTTT. The encoded protein is CTSSQGGSGEMNTEAFF. The V and J genes are TRBV1 and TRBJ1-1; the tabulated D call, TRBD1, remains unverified against the DNA. TRBV1 has pseudogene status. The CDR3 extends over 17 amino acids.

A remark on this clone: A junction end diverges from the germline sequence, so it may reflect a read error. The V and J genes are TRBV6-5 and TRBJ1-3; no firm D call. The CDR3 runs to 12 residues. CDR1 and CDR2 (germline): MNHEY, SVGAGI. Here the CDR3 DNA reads TGTGCCAGCAGTTACCGTGGAGACACCATATATTTT. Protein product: CASSYRGDTIYF.

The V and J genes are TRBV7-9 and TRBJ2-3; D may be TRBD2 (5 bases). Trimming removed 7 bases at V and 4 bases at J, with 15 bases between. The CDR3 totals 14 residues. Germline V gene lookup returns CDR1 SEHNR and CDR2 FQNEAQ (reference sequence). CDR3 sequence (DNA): TGTGCCAGCAATAAAGACGGGGTGCCAGATACGCAGTATTTT. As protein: CASNKDGVPDTQYF.